This TCR beta chain was observed in a study of cytomegalovirus exposure and HLA in healthy donors. The overall study: The study's early data release held approximately 91 million unique TCRs from HLA-typed donors. Study-wide points: Several of the most significant clusters appeared, in a later analysis, to be linked to common viral pathogens.

For this clone: The target antigen is unknown.

The CDR3 covers 14 residues. The V gene end was trimmed by 2 bases and the J gene end by 6 bases; junction bases not matched to a gene: 8. Germline CDR1 and CDR2: SGHRS and YFSETQ. The PCR had 60 Vbeta and 13 Jbeta primers. Sequencing used immunoSEQ multiplex PCR; TCRdb keeps in-frame clones, though not all of them. The repertoire holds some 120,000 clones, with around 77% as singletons. The source material was PBMCs. This rearrangement joins TRBV5-1 to TRBJ2-7; 7 nucleotides align to TRBD1. This TCR was recovered from a young man in good health and CMV-seronegative. In DNA, the CDR3 is TGCGCCAGCAGCTTTCGAGACAGGGCCTCCGAGCAGTACTTC. This encodes CASSFRDRASEQYF.